This T cell receptor beta chain derives from a study of blood T cell repertoires in COVID-19. Across the study: Researchers got acute and convalescent COVID-19 samples from the United States, Italy and Spain. Sample material is recorded as cDNA or gDNA derived from T cells, B-cell-depleted T cells, or PBMCs.

The junction had 5 bases not matched to a gene; V was cut back by 4 bases and J by 6 bases. Per germline, CDR1 LNHDA and CDR2 SQIVND (reference sequence). This CDR3 is 14 amino acids long. How the authors handled the data: Amplification of reference gene primers provided the estimated nucleated cell counts. The method was immunoSEQ multiplex PCR; TCRdb's version includes in-frame clones alone and lacks a portion of them. Clone size and V and J calls were adopted from that table, with D and trimming inferred from the DNA. The data hold nearly 95,000 clones, with more than 75% observed a single time. The V call is TRBV19, the J call TRBJ1-4; 7 nucleotides agree with TRBD1. The TCR comes from a woman aged 80 or over with acute or convalescent COVID-19. Sequencing was done on a sample of peripheral blood. The CDR3 region has the DNA TGTGCCAGTAGTAACCGACAGGGTTATGAAAAACTGTTTTTT. Residues: CASSNRQGYEKLFF.